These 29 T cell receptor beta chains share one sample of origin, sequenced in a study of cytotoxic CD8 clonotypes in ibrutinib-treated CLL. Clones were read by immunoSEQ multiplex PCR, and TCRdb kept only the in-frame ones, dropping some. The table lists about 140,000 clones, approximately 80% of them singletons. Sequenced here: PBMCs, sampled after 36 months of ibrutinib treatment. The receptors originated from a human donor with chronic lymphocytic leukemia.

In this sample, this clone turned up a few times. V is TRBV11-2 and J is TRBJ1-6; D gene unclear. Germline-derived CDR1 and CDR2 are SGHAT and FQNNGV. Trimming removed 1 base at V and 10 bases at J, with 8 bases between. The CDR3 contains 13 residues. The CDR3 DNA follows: TGTGCCAGCAGCTTAGTCGGGGAGTCACCCCTCCACTTT. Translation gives CASSLVGESPLHF.

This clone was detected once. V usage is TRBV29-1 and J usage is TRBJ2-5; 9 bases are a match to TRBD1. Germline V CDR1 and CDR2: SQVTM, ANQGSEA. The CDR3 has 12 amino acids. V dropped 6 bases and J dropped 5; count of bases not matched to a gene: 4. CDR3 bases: TGCAGCGTGGCGACAGGGGGGGAGACCCAGTACTTC. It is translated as CSVATGGETQYF.

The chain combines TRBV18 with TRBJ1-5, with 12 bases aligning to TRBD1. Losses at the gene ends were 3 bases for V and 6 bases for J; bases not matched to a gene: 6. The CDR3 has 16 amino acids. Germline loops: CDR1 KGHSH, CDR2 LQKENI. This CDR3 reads CASSPPGQGARQPQHF. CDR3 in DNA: TGTGCCAGCTCACCGCCGGGACAGGGGGCTCGTCAGCCCCAGCATTTT.

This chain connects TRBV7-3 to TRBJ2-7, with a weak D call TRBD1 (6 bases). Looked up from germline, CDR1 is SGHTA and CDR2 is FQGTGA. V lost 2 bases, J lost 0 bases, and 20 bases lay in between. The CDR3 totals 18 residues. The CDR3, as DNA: TGTGCCAGCAGCTTAGTAGGAGGACAGACTCAGAGCTCCTACGAGCAGTACTTC. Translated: CASSLVGGQTQSSYEQYF.

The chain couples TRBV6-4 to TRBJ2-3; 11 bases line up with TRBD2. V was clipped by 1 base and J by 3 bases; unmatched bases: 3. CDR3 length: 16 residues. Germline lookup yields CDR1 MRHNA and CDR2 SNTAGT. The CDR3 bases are TGTGCCAGCAGTGACTTGGGGACTAGCGGAACAGATACGCAGTATTTT. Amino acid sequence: CASSDLGTSGTDTQYF.

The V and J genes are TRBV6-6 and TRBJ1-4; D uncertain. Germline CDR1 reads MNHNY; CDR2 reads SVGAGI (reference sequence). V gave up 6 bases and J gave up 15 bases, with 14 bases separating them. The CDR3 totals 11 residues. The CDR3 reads CASRSGRPVFF. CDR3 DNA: TGTGCCAGCAGATCCGGACGGCCAGTGTTTTTT.

CDR3 protein: CASSYSLAGGQETQYF. The CDR3 nucleotides read TGTGCCAGCAGTTACTCTCTGGCGGGAGGGCAAGAGACCCAGTACTTC. The chain carries TRBV6-5 and TRBJ2-5; 9 nucleotides line up with TRBD2. The CDR3 sequence is 16 residues long. V gave up 0 bases and J gave up 2 bases; unmatched junction bases: 4. Germline CDR1 MNHEY, CDR2 SVGAGI.

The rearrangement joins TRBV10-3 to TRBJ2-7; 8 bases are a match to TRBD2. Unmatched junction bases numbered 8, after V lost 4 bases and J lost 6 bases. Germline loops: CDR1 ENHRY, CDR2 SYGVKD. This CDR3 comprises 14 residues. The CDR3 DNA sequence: TGTGCCATCAGTGTGGCTGTCGCGGGAGGCGAGCAGTACTTC. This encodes CAISVAVAGGEQYF.

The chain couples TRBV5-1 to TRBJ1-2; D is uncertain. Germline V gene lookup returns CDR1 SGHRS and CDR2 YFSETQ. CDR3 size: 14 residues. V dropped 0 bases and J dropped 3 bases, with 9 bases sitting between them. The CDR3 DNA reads TGCGCCAGCAGCTTGGGACTAGGCTACTATGGCTACACCTTC. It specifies CASSLGLGYYGYTF.

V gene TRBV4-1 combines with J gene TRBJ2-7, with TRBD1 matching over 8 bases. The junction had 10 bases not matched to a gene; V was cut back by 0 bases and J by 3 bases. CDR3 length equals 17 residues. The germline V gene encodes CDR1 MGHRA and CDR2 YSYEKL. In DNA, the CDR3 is TGCGCCAGCAGCCAAGAGGCCTTTCAGGGGGCTAACTACGAGCAGTACTTC. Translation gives CASSQEAFQGANYEQYF.

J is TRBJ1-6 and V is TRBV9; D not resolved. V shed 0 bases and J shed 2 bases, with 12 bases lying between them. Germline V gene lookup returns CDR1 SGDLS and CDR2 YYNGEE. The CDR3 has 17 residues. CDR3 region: CASSVGAGGAYNSPLHF. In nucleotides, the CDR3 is TGTGCCAGCAGCGTAGGGGCAGGAGGAGCCTATAATTCACCCCTCCACTTT.

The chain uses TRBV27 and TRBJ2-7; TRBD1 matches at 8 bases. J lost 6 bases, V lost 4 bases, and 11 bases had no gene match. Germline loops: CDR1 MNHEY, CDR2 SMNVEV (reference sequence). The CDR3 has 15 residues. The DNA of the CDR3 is TGTGCCAGCAGTTCGGACAGGGTTAAACTTGGCGAGCAGTACTTC. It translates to CASSSDRVKLGEQYF.

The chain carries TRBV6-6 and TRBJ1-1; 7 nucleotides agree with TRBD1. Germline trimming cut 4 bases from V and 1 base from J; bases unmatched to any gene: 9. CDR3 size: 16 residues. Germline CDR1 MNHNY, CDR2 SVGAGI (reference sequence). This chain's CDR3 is CASSSAIRGRNTEAFF. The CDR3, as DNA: TGTGCCAGCAGTTCTGCCATCAGGGGGAGGAACACTGAAGCTTTCTTT.

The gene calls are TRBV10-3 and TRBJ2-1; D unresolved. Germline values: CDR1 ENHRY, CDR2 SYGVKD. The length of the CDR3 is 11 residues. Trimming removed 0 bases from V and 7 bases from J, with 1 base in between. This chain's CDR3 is CAISESNEQFF. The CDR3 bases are TGTGCCATCAGTGAGTCGAATGAGCAGTTCTTC.

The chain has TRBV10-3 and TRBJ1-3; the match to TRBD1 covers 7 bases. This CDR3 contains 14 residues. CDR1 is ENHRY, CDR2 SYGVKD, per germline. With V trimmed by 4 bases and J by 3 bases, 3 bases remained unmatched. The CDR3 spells CAISADRDGNTIYF. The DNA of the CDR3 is TGTGCCATCAGTGCCGACAGGGATGGAAACACCATATATTTT.

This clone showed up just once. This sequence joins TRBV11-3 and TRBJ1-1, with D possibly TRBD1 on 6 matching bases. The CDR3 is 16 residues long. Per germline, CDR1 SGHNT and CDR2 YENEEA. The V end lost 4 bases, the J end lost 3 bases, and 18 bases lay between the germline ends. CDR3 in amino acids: CASSSSVAGADTEAFF. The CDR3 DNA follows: TGTGCCAGCAGCTCATCAGTTGCAGGGGCTGACACTGAAGCTTTCTTT.

CDR3 sequence reads: CASSLDLRANTQYF. In nucleotides, the CDR3 is TGTGCCAGCAGCTTAGATCTAAGGGCTAATACGCAGTATTTT. The V and J genes are TRBV11-2 and TRBJ2-3; no firm D call. The length of the CDR3 is 14 residues. With 0 bases removed from V and 7 bases from J, the gap between germline ends came to 11 bases. Germline-derived CDR1 and CDR2 are SGHAT and FQNNGV.

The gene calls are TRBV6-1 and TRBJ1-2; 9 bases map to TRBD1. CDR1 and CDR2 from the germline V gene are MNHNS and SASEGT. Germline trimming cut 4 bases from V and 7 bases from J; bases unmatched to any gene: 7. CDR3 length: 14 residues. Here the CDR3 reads CASSGQGGSSGYTF. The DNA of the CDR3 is TGTGCCAGCAGTGGACAGGGGGGGAGTTCTGGCTACACCTTC.

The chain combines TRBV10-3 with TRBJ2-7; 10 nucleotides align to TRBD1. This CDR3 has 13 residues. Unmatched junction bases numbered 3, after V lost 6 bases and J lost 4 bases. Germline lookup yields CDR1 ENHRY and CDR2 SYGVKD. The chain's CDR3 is CAIRRQGAYEQYF. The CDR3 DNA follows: TGTGCCATCAGGCGACAGGGGGCGTACGAGCAGTACTTC.

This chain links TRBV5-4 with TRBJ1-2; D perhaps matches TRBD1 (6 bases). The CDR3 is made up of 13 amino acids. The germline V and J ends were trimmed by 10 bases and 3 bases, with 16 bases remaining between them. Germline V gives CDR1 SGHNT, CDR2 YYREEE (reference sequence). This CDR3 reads CAFRGGADYGYTF. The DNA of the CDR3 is TGTGCCTTCCGAGGGGGGGCGGACTATGGCTACACCTTC.

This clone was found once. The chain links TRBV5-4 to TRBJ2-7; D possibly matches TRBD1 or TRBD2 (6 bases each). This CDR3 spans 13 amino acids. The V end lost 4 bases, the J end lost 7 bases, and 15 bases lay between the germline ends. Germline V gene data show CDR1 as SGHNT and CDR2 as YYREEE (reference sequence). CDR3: CASSRGVAWEQYF. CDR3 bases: TGTGCCAGCAGCAGGGGGGTCGCGTGGGAGCAGTACTTC.

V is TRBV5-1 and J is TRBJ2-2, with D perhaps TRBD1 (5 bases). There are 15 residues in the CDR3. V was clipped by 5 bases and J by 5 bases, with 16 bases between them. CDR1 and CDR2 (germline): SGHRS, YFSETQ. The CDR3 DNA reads TGCGCCAGCAGATTGACAGCCTCAGGGACCGGGGAGCTGTTTTTT. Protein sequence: CASRLTASGTGELFF.

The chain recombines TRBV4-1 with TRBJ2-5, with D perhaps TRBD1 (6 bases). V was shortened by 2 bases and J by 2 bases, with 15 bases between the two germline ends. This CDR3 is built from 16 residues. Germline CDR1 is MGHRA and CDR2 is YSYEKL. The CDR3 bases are TGCGCCAGCAGCCAATCCCTAGGGACATCACAAGAGACCCAGTACTTC. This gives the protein CASSQSLGTSQETQYF.

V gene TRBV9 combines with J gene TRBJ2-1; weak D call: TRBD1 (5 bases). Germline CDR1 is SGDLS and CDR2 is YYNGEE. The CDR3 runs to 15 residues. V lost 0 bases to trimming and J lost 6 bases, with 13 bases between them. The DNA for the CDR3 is TGTGCCAGCAGCGTAGATGGCGTTCAGGGCAATGAGCAGTTCTTC. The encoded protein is CASSVDGVQGNEQFF. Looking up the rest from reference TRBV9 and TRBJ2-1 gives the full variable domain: DSGVTQTPKHLITATGQRVTLRCSPRSGDLSVYWYQQSLDQGLQFLIQYYNGEERAKGNILERFSAQQFPDLHSELNLSSLELGDSALYFCASSVDGVQGNEQFFGPGTRLTVL.

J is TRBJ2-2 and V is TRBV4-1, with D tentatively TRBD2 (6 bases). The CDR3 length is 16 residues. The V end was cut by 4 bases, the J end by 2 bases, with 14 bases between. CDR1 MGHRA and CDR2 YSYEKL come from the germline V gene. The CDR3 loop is CASSLFRRDNTGELFF. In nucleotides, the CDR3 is TGCGCCAGCAGCCTCTTTCGGCGGGATAACACCGGGGAGCTGTTTTTT.

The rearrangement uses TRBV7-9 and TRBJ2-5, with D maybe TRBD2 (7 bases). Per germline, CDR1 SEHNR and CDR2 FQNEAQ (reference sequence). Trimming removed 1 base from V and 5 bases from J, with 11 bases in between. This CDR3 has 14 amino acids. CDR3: CASSLVGGRETQYF. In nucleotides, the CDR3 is TGTGCCAGCAGCTTAGTGGGGGGGCGGGAGACCCAGTACTTC.

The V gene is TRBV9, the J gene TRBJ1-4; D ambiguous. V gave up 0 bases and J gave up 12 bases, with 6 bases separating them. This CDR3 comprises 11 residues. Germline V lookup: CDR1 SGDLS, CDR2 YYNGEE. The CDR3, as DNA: TGTGCCAGCAGCGTAGCAGGACAACTGTTTTTT. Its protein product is CASSVAGQLFF.

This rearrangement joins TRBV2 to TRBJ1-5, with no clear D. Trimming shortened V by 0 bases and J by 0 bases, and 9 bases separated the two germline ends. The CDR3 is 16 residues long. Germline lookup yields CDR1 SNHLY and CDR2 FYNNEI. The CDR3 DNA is TGTGCCAGCAGTGAAGCACGATTCAGTAGCAATCAGCCCCAGCATTTT. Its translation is CASSEARFSSNQPQHF.

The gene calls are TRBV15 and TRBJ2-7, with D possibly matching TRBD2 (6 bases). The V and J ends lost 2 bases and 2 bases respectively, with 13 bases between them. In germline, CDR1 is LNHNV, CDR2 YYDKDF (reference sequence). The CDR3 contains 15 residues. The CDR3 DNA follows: TGTGCCACCAGCAGACTCGGGAGTAGCGCCTACGAGCAGTACTTC. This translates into CATSRLGSSAYEQYF.